This T cell receptor (beta chain) was recovered during a study of blood T cell repertoires in COVID-19. In the study overall: COVID-19 samples collected from the United States, Italy and Spain covered acute and convalescent phases. The cDNA or gDNA used as material had been derived from T cells, B-cell-depleted T cells, or PBMCs.

The CDR3 sequence is 16 residues long. Per germline, CDR1 MDHEN and CDR2 SYDVKM. Unmatched junction bases numbered 9, after V lost 8 bases and J lost 1 base. This clone has only one observation. In the study's own analysis: The authors estimated nucleated cell counts from reference gene primer amplification. Sequenced by immunoSEQ multiplex PCR; TCRdb stores in-frame clones only, minus some. That table furnishes V, J and clone size, whereas the DNA furnished D and trimming. The sample carries under 40,000 clones, about nine tenths recorded once. The rearrangement joins TRBV28 to TRBJ2-2; TRBD2 matches 8 bases. Material: peripheral blood. The source of this sequence is an elderly woman with active or convalescent COVID-19. The chain's CDR3 is CASQAGGGRNTGELFF. The CDR3 region has the DNA TGTGCCAGCCAGGCGGGCGGGGGGCGGAACACCGGGGAGCTGTTTTTT.